A single sample is the source of the 23 T cell receptor beta chains below, sequenced in a study of regulatory T cells in long-lasting Graves disease. Arm-PCR of CDR3 regions with iRepertoire HTBI primers generated TCR beta libraries. Each CDR3 protein gets one entry after TCRdb re-called the multiplex PCR reads with MiXCR. The sample gives around 300,000 distinct CDR3 sequences, roughly a fifth of which show up once; approximately 60% is in the top ten. Time point here: persistent/refractory GD, antithyroid drugs over 5 years with positive TRAb. Preparation of the TCR library used RNA extracted from PBMCs. The sample here was peripheral blood mononuclear cells (PBMCs), taken when the disease was refractory, from a patient treated with antithyroid drugs. The receptor set was obtained from a female donor with Graves disease.

A single count supports this clonotype. Because the CDR3 is missing its conserved closing phenylalanine or tryptophan, this is likely a read error. The J gene is TRBJ2-2, the V gene TRBV19, with TRBD2 matching over 13 bases. The V gene end was trimmed by 6 bases and the J gene end by 2 bases; junction bases not matched to a gene: 6. The CDR3 is made up of 17 amino acids. The germline V gene encodes CDR1 LNHDA and CDR2 SQIVND (reference sequence). Here the CDR3 reads CASSRGLAGVNTGELFL. CDR3 nucleotides: TGTGCCAGTAGCCGCGGACTAGCGGGAGTAAACACCGGGGAGCTGTTTCTT.

This chain uses TRBV7-9 with TRBJ2-5, with D hard to call. The CDR3 is made up of 13 amino acids. Deletions cut 4 bases from V and 5 bases from J, with 11 bases between. Germline CDR1 and CDR2: SEHNR and FQNEAQ (reference sequence). The chain's CDR3 is CASSSSARETQYF. CDR3 nucleotide sequence: TGTGCCAGCAGCTCCTCCGCGCGGGAGACCCAGTACTTC.

The table lists this clonotype with many counts. The chain uses TRBV6-5 and TRBJ1-2, with unresolved D. CDR3 length equals 15 residues. The germline V and J ends were trimmed by 0 bases and 4 bases, with 12 bases remaining between them. Looked up from germline, CDR1 is MNHEY and CDR2 is SVGAGI. The CDR3 coding sequence is TGTGCCAGCAGTTACTCCCTCGGGTTTGGCTATGGCTACACCTTC. Translation: CASSYSLGFGYGYTF.

This clonotype occurred a few times. The gene calls are TRBV13 and TRBJ2-6, with D unclear. V lost 9 bases, J lost 0 bases, and 15 bases lay in between. The CDR3 consists of 16 residues. CDR1 PRHDT and CDR2 FYEKMQ come from the germline V gene (reference sequence). CDR3 DNA: TGTGCCAGTAAGCTTTTCATGAGCTCTGGGGCCAACGTCCTGACTTTC. This translates into CASKLFMSSGANVLTF.

This clonotype was picked up a small number of times. The chain joins TRBV7-9 to TRBJ2-7; a possible D gene is TRBD2 (6 bases). This CDR3 contains 13 residues. Trimming pared 2 bases from V and 7 bases from J, leaving 12 bases between. The germline gives CDR1 SEHNR, CDR2 FQNEAQ (reference sequence). In nucleotides, the CDR3 is TGTGCCAGCAGCTTAACTAGCAGCTTGGAGCAGTACTTC. Protein product: CASSLTSSLEQYF.

The chain combines TRBV28 with TRBJ2-5, with 9 bases matching TRBD1. With V trimmed by 5 bases and J by 7 bases, 8 bases remained unmatched. The CDR3 is 14 amino acids. The germline V gene has CDR1 MDHEN and CDR2 SYDVKM. CDR3 residues: CASSPTGGWGTQYF. CDR3 nucleotides: TGTGCCAGCAGTCCGACAGGGGGATGGGGGACCCAGTACTTC. The variable domain in full, completed from reference TRBV28 and TRBJ2-5, reads DVKVTQSSRYLVKRTGEKVFLECVQDMDHENMFWYRQDPGLGLRLIYFSYDVKMKEKGDIPEGYSVSREKKERFSLILESASTNQTSMYLCASSPTGGWGTQYFGPGTRLLVL.

This clonotype was observed at least ten times. V is TRBV7-3 and J is TRBJ2-5, with TRBD2 as a possible D gene (6 bases). Trimming removed 2 bases from V and 4 bases from J, with 14 bases in between. CDR1 and CDR2 (germline): SGHTA, FQGTGA. The CDR3 is made up of 15 amino acids. This CDR3 reads CASSLGGKEGETQYF. The DNA of the CDR3 is TGTGCCAGCAGCTTAGGCGGGAAAGAGGGAGAGACCCAGTACTTC.

The chain has TRBV29-1 and TRBJ2-7, with D perhaps TRBD2 (7 bases). V lost 0 bases and J lost 4, with 16 bases in between. This CDR3 has 15 residues. The germline gives CDR1 SQVTM, CDR2 ANQGSEA. In DNA, the CDR3 is TGCAGCGTTGAAGAAGGCACCGGGGGGCCATACGAGCAGTACTTC. Residues: CSVEEGTGGPYEQYF.

The chain is built from TRBV4-1 and TRBJ2-2; D is unclear. Trimming left V 3 bases short and J 0 bases short, with 8 bases between. Germline loops: CDR1 MGHRA, CDR2 YSYEKL. The CDR3 is 15 amino acids. CDR3 sequence (DNA): TGCGCCAGCAGCCACGTACGAGCGAACACCGGGGAGCTGTTTTTT. Its protein product is CASSHVRANTGELFF.

The chain employs TRBV2 and TRBJ2-1, with no clear D. Germline V CDR1 and CDR2: SNHLY, FYNNEI. CDR3 length: 11 amino acids. Trimming stripped 6 bases from V and 5 bases from J, with 5 bases between. In nucleotides, the CDR3 is TGTGCCAGCAGCGGCGACAATGAGCAGTTCTTC. Residues: CASSGDNEQFF.

In its sample, this clonotype was seen a few times. Germline and junction disagree at one end, which may indicate a read error. The V and J genes are TRBV5-1 and TRBJ2-7; possibly TRBD1 for D (6 bases). Germline CDR1 reads SGHRS; CDR2 reads YFSETQ. The CDR3 is 13 residues long. CDR3 nucleotide sequence: TGTGCCAGCAGCTTGGGGGCAGCCTACGAGCAGTACTTC. Translated, it gives CASSLGAAYEQYF.

The genes are TRBV27 and TRBJ2-2, with TRBD2 matching over 7 bases. The CDR3 loop spans 17 amino acids. Germline CDR1 MNHEY, CDR2 SMNVEV (reference sequence). J lost 4 bases, V lost 4 bases, and 12 bases had no gene match. The CDR3: CASSSSLRDYFTGELFF. The CDR3 coding sequence is TGTGCCAGCAGTTCATCCCTCCGGGACTACTTCACCGGGGAGCTGTTTTTT.

This clonotype has at least ten counts. This sequence joins TRBV28 and TRBJ2-6; tentative D call: TRBD2 (6 bases). CDR3 length: 18 amino acids. CDR1 MDHEN and CDR2 SYDVKM come from the germline V gene. V lost 5 bases and J 2 bases, leaving 19 bases between the germline ends. The CDR3 sequence is CASSPRDSWATGANVLTF. CDR3 nucleotide sequence: TGTGCCAGCAGTCCCAGGGACTCCTGGGCCACTGGGGCCAACGTCCTGACTTTC.

The sample holds many counts of this clonotype. The CDR3 sequence is CASSQTSGRNTGELFF. CDR3 DNA: TGTGCCAGCAGCCAAACTAGCGGGAGGAACACCGGGGAGCTGTTTTTT. J is TRBJ2-2 and V is TRBV12-3 or TRBV12-4; 11 bases fit TRBD2. Trimming removed 6 bases from V and 1 base from J; junction bases left unmatched: 4. This CDR3 has 16 residues.

This clonotype was detected a few times. One end of the junction does not line up with germline, which may come from a read error. This rearrangement joins TRBV28 to TRBJ1-1, with unresolved D. CDR3 length: 15 residues. CDR1 and CDR2 (germline): MDHEN, SYDVKM. The CDR3 DNA sequence: TGTGCCAGCAGTTTGAAGCGGCTTCGGAACACTGAAGCTTCCTTT. It encodes CASSLKRLRNTEASF.

This clonotype was observed a few times. V usage is TRBV27 and J usage is TRBJ2-1; D is unresolved. Trimming removed 4 bases at V and 0 bases at J, with 7 bases between. The germline V gene encodes CDR1 MNHEY and CDR2 SMNVEV (reference sequence). CDR3 size: 14 residues. For the CDR3, the DNA is TGTGCCAGCAGTTCGGCGAGCTCCTACAATGAGCAGTTCTTC. Encoded protein: CASSSASSYNEQFF.

This clonotype has a single count. This likely came from a read error, as a far larger clone is one base away. The genes are TRBV7-2 and TRBJ2-5; TRBD1 might be the D (6 bases). Germline lookup yields CDR1 SGHTA and CDR2 FQGNSA. CDR3 size: 12 residues. V was trimmed by 2 bases and J by 7 bases, leaving 8 bases between them. CDR3 loop: CASSLSRGTQYF. The CDR3 DNA reads TGTGCCAGCAGCTTAAGCAGGGGGACCCAGTACTTC. The whole variable domain, filled in from reference TRBV7-2 and TRBJ2-5, reads GAGVSQSPSNKVTEKGKDVELRCDPISGHTALYWYRQSLGQGLEFLIYFQGNSAPDKSGLPSDRFSAERTGGSVSTLTIQRTQQEDSAVYLCASSLSRGTQYFGPGTRLLVL.

Ten or more counts support this clonotype. The chain is built from TRBV11-3 and TRBJ1-4, with D perhaps TRBD1 (5 bases). CDR1 is SGHNT and CDR2 is YENEEA in the germline V gene. Trimming removed 5 bases at V and 4 bases at J, with 17 bases between. This CDR3 is built from 16 residues. This CDR3 is CASSPGTANNNEKLFF. CDR3 DNA sequence: TGTGCCAGCAGCCCAGGGACGGCGAATAATAATGAAAAACTGTTTTTT.

Of note for this clonotype: Given a much more abundant clone one base away, this may be a read error. This chain connects TRBV5-4 to TRBJ2-5; D might be TRBD1 (6 bases). The CDR3 consists of 15 residues. Germline V gives CDR1 SGHNT, CDR2 YYREEE (reference sequence). The CDR3 loop reads CASSLPDRYQETRYF. The CDR3 DNA reads as TGTGCCAGCAGCTTACCCGACAGGTACCAAGAGACCCGGTACTTC.

This clonotype was seen more than once but under ten times. The rearrangement links TRBV7-9 to TRBJ2-7; D perhaps matches TRBD2 (6 bases). The CDR3 spans 14 residues. The V and J ends lost 8 bases and 1 base respectively, with 15 bases between them. Germline-derived CDR1 and CDR2 are SEHNR and FQNEAQ (reference sequence). The CDR3 coding sequence is TGTGCCAGCGGCCGAGCGGGTACTTCCTACGAGCAGTACTTC. It encodes CASGRAGTSYEQYF.

This clonotype was observed a handful of times. The chain recombines TRBV20-1 with TRBJ2-7; D may be TRBD2 (6 bases). Deletions cut 8 bases from V and 1 base from J, with 18 bases between. The CDR3 is 14 residues long. In germline, CDR1 is DFQATT, CDR2 SNEGSKA (reference sequence). The CDR3 DNA reads TGCAGTACAAAACTCTCGGCGGGATCCTACGAGCAGTACTTC. It is translated as CSTKLSAGSYEQYF.

This clonotype occurred many times. The chain is built from TRBV11-2 and TRBJ2-7; D may match TRBD1 or TRBD2 (5 bases each). Trimming shortened V by 2 bases and J by 5 bases, and 10 bases separated the two germline ends. The CDR3 sequence is 13 residues long. In germline, CDR1 is SGHAT, CDR2 FQNNGV. The chain's CDR3 is CASSLSGTNEQYF. In DNA form, the CDR3 reads TGTGCCAGCAGCTTATCCGGGACGAACGAGCAGTACTTC.

Many counts were recorded for this clonotype. The genes are TRBV20-1 and TRBJ1-2, with a tentative D call TRBD1 (6 bases). In germline, CDR1 is DFQATT, CDR2 SNEGSKA (reference sequence). Trimming shortened V by 1 base and J by 6 bases, and 12 bases separated the two germline ends. The CDR3 sequence is 13 residues long. The CDR3 DNA sequence: TGCAGTGCTAGAGTAGTGGGGGCTGATGGCTACACCTTC. The encoded protein is CSARVVGADGYTF.